The rows below give T cell receptor beta chains drawn from one sample of a study of breast tumors, draining lymph nodes, adjacent tissues. TCRdb re-called the multiplex PCR reads through MiXCR, storing one row per CDR3 protein. The top ten clones hold over 4% of a sample with approximately 200,000 distinct CDR3 sequences, 31% of them seen once. Sequences were obtained from axillary lymph node tissue. The receptors were sampled from a female donor with breast cancer. Some clones in this sample may be carry-over from other donors' samples. The conserved cysteine and the conserved F or W are not part of the CDR3 here. Size is stated for part of the rows, as once, few or many counts, or as a class when the clone is expanded.

>TRBV2|TRBJ2-6|.
ASKETGDYVLT
>TRBV5-6|TRBJ1-6|many
ASSLGAGYNSPLH
>TRBV19|TRBJ2-1|many
ASSIDVGGGDEQF
>TRBV5-5|TRBJ2-7|many
ASSLAAGLLHEQY
>TRBV7-8|TRBJ1-5|many
ASSLTGAYQPQH
>TRBV6-2/TRBV6-3|TRBJ1-2|many
ASSSTGDYGYT
>TRBV30|TRBJ2-7|many
AWKYNRGRSGEQY
>TRBV2|TRBJ2-1|.
ASSEASRSYNEQF
>TRBV5-1|TRBJ2-1|.
ASSLLGTGAINEQF
>TRBV7-9|TRBJ2-2|many
ASSFEVPGELF
>TRBV2|TRBJ2-3|many
ASRPVAISSTDTQY
>TRBV19|TRBJ2-6|many
ASSMTSGANVLT
>TRBV27|TRBJ2-2|many
ASSPLGNTGELF
>TRBV27|TRBJ2-1|.
ASYGQGTHNEQF
>TRBV6-2/TRBV6-3|TRBJ2-5|many
ASSSPSGGGTQY
>TRBV15|TRBJ2-1|many
ATSERGPYNEQF
>TRBV4-3|TRBJ2-3|.
ASSQDRLAGVDPTDTQY
>TRBV15|TRBJ1-2|.
ATSRDPGNINYGYT
>TRBV10-3|TRBJ2-2|many
AISEGKGDTGELF
>TRBV4-3|TRBJ2-1|many
ASSQDGAGGVNEQF
>TRBV19|TRBJ2-2|many
ASSIGQGATGELF
>TRBV20-1|TRBJ1-6|once
SARATGSLVSPLH
>TRBV12-3/TRBV12-4|TRBJ1-1|few
ASSLQVRNTEAF
>TRBV6-2/TRBV6-3|TRBJ1-3|.
ASSRPDRGNTIY
>TRBV30|TRBJ1-2|many
AWSSPPYNYGYT
>TRBV27|TRBJ2-4|.
ASSPGRAKNIQY
>TRBV7-2|TRBJ1-5|many
ASSPGNSNQPQH
>TRBV4-1|TRBJ1-2|many
ASSQRTGEGGYT
>TRBV6-5|TRBJ2-2|.
ASSSYRSGELF
>TRBV2|TRBJ2-7|.
ASNRVETYEQY
>TRBV6-5|TRBJ1-6|many
ASRRGTGGLLISPLH
>TRBV7-9|TRBJ2-1|many
ASSFLSSGRSSSYNEQF
>TRBV5-8|TRBJ1-6|many
ASSFRDIRSPLH
>TRBV27|TRBJ1-2|.
ASSFDREANYGYT
>TRBV19|TRBJ2-6|many
ASIPGGSGANVLT
>TRBV25-1|TRBJ2-4|.
ASTLTGTNIQY
>TRBV7-9|TRBJ2-5|many
ASRALSETQY
>TRBV20-1|TRBJ2-2|many
SARAGGYTGELF
>TRBV14|TRBJ2-1|many
ASSQVIGSYNEQF
>TRBV9|TRBJ1-5|once
ASSASRDRGQPQH
>TRBV30|TRBJ1-1|.
AWSKQGNDVAF
>TRBV12-3/TRBV12-4|TRBJ1-4|many
ASSLGELNEKLF
>TRBV6-5|TRBJ1-2|many
ASTPGDPYGYT
>TRBV6-5|TRBJ1-3|many
ASRREVRSGNTIY
>TRBV4-1|TRBJ2-5|.
ASSQGAGPSISETQY
>TRBV5-1|TRBJ2-7|once
ASSGPDRGYEQY
>TRBV28|TRBJ1-3|many
ASSLQGRDTIY
>TRBV24-1|TRBJ2-4|many
ATPKQGAKNIQY
>TRBV4-2|TRBJ1-1|.
ASSQDRGRTEAF
>TRBV12-3/TRBV12-4|TRBJ1-6|.
ASSWDRYNSPLH
>TRBV5-6|TRBJ1-4|many
ASSSPRGLNEKLF
>TRBV5-5|TRBJ2-5|.
ASSLKETLY
>TRBV5-8|TRBJ1-6|many
ASSLDRTPRML
>TRBV6-5|TRBJ2-7|.
ASSYSMGLAGGLPYEQY
>TRBV4-2|TRBJ1-1|.
ASSQDHGGPVSEAF
>TRBV6-5|TRBJ1-4|.
ASSHSAGLNEKLF
>TRBV19|TRBJ2-1|many
ASKISSHGTVYNEQF
>TRBV20-1|TRBJ2-2|.
SVLTSEGNTGELF
>TRBV9|TRBJ2-3|.
ASSPWGGAGDTDTQY